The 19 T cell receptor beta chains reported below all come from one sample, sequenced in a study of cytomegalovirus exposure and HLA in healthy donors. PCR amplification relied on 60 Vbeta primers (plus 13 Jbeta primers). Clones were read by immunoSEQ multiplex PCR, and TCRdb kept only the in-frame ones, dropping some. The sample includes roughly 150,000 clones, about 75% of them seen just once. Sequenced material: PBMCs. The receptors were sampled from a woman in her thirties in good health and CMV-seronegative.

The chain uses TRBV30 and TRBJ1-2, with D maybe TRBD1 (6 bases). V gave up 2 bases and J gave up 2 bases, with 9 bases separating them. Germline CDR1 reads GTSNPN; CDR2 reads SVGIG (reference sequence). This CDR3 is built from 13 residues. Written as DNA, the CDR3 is TGTGCCTGGAGTCAACAGGGCAACTATGGCTACACCTTC. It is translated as CAWSQQGNYGYTF. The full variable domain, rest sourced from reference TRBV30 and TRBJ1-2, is SQTIHQWPATLVQPVGSPLSLECTVEGTSNPNLYWYRQAAGRGLQLLFYSVGIGQISSEVPQNLSASRPQDRQFILSSKKLLLSDSGFYLCAWSQQGNYGYTFGSGTRLTVV.

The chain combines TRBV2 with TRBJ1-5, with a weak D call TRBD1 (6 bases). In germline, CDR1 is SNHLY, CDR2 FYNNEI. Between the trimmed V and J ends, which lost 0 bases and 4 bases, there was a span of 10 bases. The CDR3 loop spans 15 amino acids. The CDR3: CASSEALQGNQPQHF. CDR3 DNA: TGTGCCAGCAGTGAAGCGCTTCAGGGGAATCAGCCCCAGCATTTT. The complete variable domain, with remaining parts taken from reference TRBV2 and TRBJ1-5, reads EPEVTQTPSHQVTQMGQEVILRCVPISNHLYFYWYRQILGQKVEFLVSFYNNEISEKSEIFDDQFSVERPDGSNFTLKIRSTKLEDSAMYFCASSEALQGNQPQHFGDGTRLSIL.

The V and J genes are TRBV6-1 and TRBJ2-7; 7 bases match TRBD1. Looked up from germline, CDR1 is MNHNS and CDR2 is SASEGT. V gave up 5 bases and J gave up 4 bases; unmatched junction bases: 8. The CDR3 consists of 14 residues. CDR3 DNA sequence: TGTGCCAGCAGTCCCACGGGACAGTTATACGAGCAGTACTTC. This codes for CASSPTGQLYEQYF.

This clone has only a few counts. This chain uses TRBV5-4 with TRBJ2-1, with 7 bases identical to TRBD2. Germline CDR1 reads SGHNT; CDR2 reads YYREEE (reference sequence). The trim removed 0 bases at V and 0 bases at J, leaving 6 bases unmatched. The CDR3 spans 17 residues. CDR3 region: CASSLDGGRVSYNEQFF. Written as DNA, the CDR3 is TGTGCCAGCAGCTTGGACGGCGGGAGAGTCTCCTACAATGAGCAGTTCTTC. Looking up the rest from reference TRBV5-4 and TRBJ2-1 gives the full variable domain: ETGVTQSPTHLIKTRGQQVTLRCSSQSGHNTVSWYQQALGQGPQFIFQYYREEENGRGNFPPRFSGLQFPNYSSELNVNALELDDSALYLCASSLDGGRVSYNEQFFGPGTRLTVL.

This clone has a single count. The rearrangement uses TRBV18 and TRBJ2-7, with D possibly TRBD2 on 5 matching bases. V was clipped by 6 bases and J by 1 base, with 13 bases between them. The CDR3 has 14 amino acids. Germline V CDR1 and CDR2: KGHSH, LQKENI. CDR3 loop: CASSPPGSSYEQYF. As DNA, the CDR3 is TGTGCCAGCTCCCCGCCGGGGTCGTCCTACGAGCAGTACTTC.

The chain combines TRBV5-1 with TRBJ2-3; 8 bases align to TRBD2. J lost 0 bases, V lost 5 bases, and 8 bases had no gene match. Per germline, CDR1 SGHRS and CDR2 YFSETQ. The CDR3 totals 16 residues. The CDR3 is CASRPGLAPSTDTQYF. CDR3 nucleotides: TGCGCCAGCAGACCCGGACTAGCACCCAGCACAGATACGCAGTATTTT.

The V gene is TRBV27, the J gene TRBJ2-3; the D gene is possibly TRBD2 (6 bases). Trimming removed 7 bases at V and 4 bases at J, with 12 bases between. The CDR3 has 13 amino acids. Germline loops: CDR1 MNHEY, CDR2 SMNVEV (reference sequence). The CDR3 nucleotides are TGTGCCAGCACCTGGCCGGGGGCAGATACGCAGTATTTT. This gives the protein CASTWPGADTQYF.

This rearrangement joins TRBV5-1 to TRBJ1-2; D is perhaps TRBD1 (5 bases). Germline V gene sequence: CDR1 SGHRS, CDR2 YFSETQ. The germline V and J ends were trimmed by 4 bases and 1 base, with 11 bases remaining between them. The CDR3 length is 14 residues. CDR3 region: CASSPGLHNYGYTF. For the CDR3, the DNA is TGCGCCAGCAGCCCAGGGCTCCATAACTATGGCTACACCTTC.

The CDR3 coding sequence is TGTGCCAGCAGCCCGGGACAGGGTCTAAACGAGCAGTACTTC. Translating gives CASSPGQGLNEQYF. The J gene is TRBJ2-7, the V gene TRBV7-9; 9 bases are shared with TRBD1. This CDR3 spans 14 amino acids. The J segment lost 5 bases and the V segment lost 5 bases, leaving 7 bases of the junction unmatched. Germline loops: CDR1 SEHNR, CDR2 FQNEAQ (reference sequence).

The CDR3 nucleotides read TGTGCCTGGGGGACAGGGGGCGCGTGGGGGGAGCAGTTCTTC. Translating gives CAWGTGGAWGEQFF. The chain couples TRBV30 to TRBJ2-1, with TRBD1 matching 12 bases. Germline V gene data show CDR1 as GTSNPN and CDR2 as SVGIG (reference sequence). The CDR3 loop spans 14 amino acids. V lost 5 bases to trimming and J lost 10 bases; unmatched junction nucleotides: 9.

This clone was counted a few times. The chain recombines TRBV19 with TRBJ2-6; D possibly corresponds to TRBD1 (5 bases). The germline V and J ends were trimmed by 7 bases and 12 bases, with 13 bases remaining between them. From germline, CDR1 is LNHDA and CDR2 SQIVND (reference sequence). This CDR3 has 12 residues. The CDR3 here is CASTRQGGVLTF. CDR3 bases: TGTGCCAGTACTCGGCAGGGCGGCGTCCTGACTTTC.

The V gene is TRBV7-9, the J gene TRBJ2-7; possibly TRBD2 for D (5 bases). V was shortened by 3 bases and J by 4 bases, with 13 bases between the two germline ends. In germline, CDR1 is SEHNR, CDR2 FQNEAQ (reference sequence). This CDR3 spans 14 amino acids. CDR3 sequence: CASSFGVAPYEQYF. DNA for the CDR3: TGTGCCAGCAGCTTCGGGGTTGCGCCTTACGAGCAGTACTTC. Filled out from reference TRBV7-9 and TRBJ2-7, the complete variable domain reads DTGVSQNPRHKITKRGQNVTFRCDPISEHNRLYWYRQTLGQGPEFLTYFQNEAQLEKSRLLSDRFSAERPKGSFSTLEIQRTEQGDSAMYLCASSFGVAPYEQYFGPGTRLTVT.

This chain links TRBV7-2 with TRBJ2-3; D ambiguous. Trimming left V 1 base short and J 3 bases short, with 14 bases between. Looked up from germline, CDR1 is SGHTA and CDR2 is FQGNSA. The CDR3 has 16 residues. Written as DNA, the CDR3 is TGTGCCAGCAGCTTAGTAGTGGAGCCCGCAACAGATACGCAGTATTTT. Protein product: CASSLVVEPATDTQYF.

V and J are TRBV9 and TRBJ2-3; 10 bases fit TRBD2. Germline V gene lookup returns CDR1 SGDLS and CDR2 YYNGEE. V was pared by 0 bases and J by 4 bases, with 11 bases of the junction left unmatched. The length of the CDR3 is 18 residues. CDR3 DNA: TGTGCCAGCAGCGTAGGTCCTAGCGGGAGAGACCGGTCAGATACGCAGTATTTT. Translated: CASSVGPSGRDRSDTQYF.

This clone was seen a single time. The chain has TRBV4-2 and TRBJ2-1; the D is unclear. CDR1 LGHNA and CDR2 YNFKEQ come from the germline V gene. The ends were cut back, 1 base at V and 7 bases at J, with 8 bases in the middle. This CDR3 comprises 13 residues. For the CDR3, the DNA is TGTGCCAGCAGCCAAGTTGTAATGAATGAGCAGTTCTTC. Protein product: CASSQVVMNEQFF.

CDR3 in DNA: TGTGCCAGCAGTGACTCGGTAGCGGGGGTTGGGAATGAGCAGTTCTTC. Translating it yields CASSDSVAGVGNEQFF. This sequence joins TRBV6-4 and TRBJ2-1; TRBD2 matches at 9 bases. V trimming: 0 bases; J trimming: 7 bases; junction bases outside the gene matches: 7. Germline CDR1 is MRHNA and CDR2 is SNTAGT. This CDR3 region has 16 residues.

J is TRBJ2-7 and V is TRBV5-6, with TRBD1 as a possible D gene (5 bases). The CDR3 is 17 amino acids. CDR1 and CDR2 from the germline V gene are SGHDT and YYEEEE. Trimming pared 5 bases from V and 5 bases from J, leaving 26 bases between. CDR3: CASRTASARVWGDEQYF. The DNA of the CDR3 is TGTGCCAGCAGGACTGCCTCAGCCAGGGTATGGGGTGACGAGCAGTACTTC. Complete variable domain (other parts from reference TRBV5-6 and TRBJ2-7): DAGVTQSPTHLIKTRGQQVTLRCSPKSGHDTVSWYQQALGQGPQFIFQYYEEEERQRGNFPDRFSGHQFPNYSSELNVNALLLGDSALYLCASRTASARVWGDEQYFGPGTRLTVT.

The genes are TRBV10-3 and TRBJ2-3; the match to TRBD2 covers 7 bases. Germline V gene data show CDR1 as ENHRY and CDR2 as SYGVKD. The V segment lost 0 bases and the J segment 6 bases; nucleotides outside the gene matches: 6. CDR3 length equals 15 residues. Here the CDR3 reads CAISESTGGGDTQYF. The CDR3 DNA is TGTGCCATCAGTGAGTCAACGGGAGGAGGCGATACGCAGTATTTT.

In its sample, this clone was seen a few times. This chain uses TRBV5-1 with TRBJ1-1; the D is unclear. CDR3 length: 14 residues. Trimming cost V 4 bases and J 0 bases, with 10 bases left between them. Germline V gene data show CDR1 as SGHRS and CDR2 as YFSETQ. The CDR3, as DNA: TGCGCCAGCAGCCCTCAGGATATGAACACTGAAGCTTTCTTT. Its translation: CASSPQDMNTEAFF.